This TCR beta chain was obtained from a study of T cell repertoires in cytomegalovirus infection. Across the study: Through public TCR beta signatures, both CMV infection and matching HLA type were indicated. Notes on the study in general: Ex vivo, HLA-C-restricted CMV-specific TCR beta clonotypes prevailed over the rest of the response. Frequencies of public TCR beta families were cumulated, and this identified carriers of CMV plus the relevant HLA.

CDR1 is MDHEN, CDR2 SYDVKM, per germline. This CDR3 has 17 amino acids. V was clipped by 4 bases and J by 4 bases; unmatched bases: 10. TCRdb recomputed calls from the reads with MiXCR, one row per CDR3 protein. The sample consists of some 920,000 distinct CDR3 sequences, approximately 31% of them appearing once. In this sample, this clonotype turned up a few times. Its antigen is not known. The rearrangement links TRBV28 to TRBJ2-1, with 10 bases lining up with TRBD2. The clonotype comes from a human donor in good health (CMV status not recorded). Some clones in this sample may be carry-over from other donors' samples. The specimen was cultured CD8+ T cells from PBMCs, collected from culture after CMV antigen stimulation. CDR3 sequence reads: CASSSSVASGRYNEQFF. CDR3 DNA: TGTGCCAGCAGTTCCTCGGTCGCTAGCGGGAGATACAATGAGCAGTTCTTC. The entire variable domain, with the rest obtained from reference TRBV28 and TRBJ2-1, is as follows: DVKVTQSSRYLVKRTGEKVFLECVQDMDHENMFWYRQDPGLGLRLIYFSYDVKMKEKGDIPEGYSVSREKKERFSLILESASTNQTSMYLCASSSSVASGRYNEQFFGPGTRLTVL.